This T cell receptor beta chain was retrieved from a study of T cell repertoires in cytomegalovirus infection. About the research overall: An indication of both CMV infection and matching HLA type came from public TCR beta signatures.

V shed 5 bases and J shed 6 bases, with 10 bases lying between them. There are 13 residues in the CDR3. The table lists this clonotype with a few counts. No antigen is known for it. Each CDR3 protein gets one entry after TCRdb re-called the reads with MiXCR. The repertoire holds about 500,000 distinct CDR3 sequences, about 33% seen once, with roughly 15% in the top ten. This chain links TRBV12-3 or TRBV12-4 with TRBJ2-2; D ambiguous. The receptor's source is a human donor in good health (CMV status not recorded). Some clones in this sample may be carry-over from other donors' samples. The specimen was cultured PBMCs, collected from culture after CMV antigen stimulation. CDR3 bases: TGTGCCAGCAGTGGGCAGATGTCCGGGGAGCTGTTTTTT. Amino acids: CASSGQMSGELFF.